The 19 T cell receptor beta chains listed next were all sequenced from one sample in a study of T cell responses to AZD1222 COVID-19 vaccine. Clones were read by immunoSEQ multiplex PCR, and TCRdb kept only the in-frame ones, dropping some. The data show some 120,000 clones, approximately 90% seen once. Sample: peripheral blood, taken on day 0 of AZD1222 vaccination. These receptors came from an adult in good health.

The rearrangement links TRBV5-8 to TRBJ1-1, with D maybe TRBD1 (5 bases). The CDR3 is 16 residues long. The V and J ends lost 6 bases and 4 bases respectively, with 22 bases between them. Germline assignment: CDR1 SGHTS and CDR2 YDEGEE. CDR3 bases: TGTGCCAGCACCCTGTTAACGGGGCCGATAATCACTGAAGCTTTCTTT. Translation: CASTLLTGPIITEAFF.

This clone has just one count. This sequence joins TRBV11-1 and TRBJ1-2, with 8 bases identical to TRBD1. With 4 bases clipped from V and 2 bases from J, the junction kept 3 bases outside the gene matches. The germline V gene has CDR1 SGHAT and CDR2 FQDESV (reference sequence). The CDR3 sequence is 14 residues long. The CDR3 region has the DNA TGTGCCAGCAGCTCCTGGGACAGGAACTATGGCTACACCTTC. This encodes CASSSWDRNYGYTF. Full variable domain (missing parts from reference TRBV11-1 and TRBJ1-2): EAEVAQSPRYKITEKSQAVAFWCDPISGHATLYWYRQILGQGPELLVQFQDESVVDDSQLPKDRFSAERLKGVDSTLKIQPAELGDSAMYLCASSSWDRNYGYTFGSGTRLTVV.

This clone was seen a few times. DNA for the CDR3: TGTGCCAGCAGTTTATCGCACGGGGGGGGCCCCACCTTC. It translates to CASSLSHGGGPTF. The chain links TRBV28 to TRBJ1-2; a weak D match, TRBD1 (6 bases). CDR3 length: 13 residues. CDR1 is MDHEN and CDR2 is SYDVKM in the germline V gene. Trimming cost V 1 base and J 13 bases, with 16 bases left between them.

V is TRBV27 and J is TRBJ2-5, with 12 bases identical to TRBD2. Germline values: CDR1 MNHEY, CDR2 SMNVEV (reference sequence). The CDR3 contains 16 residues. J was trimmed by 0 bases and V by 5 bases; bases with no gene match: 4. CDR3 loop: CASSSLAGGYQETQYF. The CDR3 coding sequence is TGTGCCAGCAGTAGCCTAGCGGGGGGGTACCAAGAGACCCAGTACTTC.

The gene calls are TRBV9 and TRBJ1-3, with D hard to call. Germline V gene lookup returns CDR1 SGDLS and CDR2 YYNGEE. The CDR3 spans 14 residues. Trimming removed 4 bases from V and 6 bases from J, with 14 bases in between. CDR3 in DNA: TGTGCCAGCAGCCGCTCGGGAGGGTTAAACACCATATATTTT. Amino acid sequence: CASSRSGGLNTIYF.

The genes are TRBV6-5 and TRBJ1-6, with no clear D. V was shortened by 6 bases and J by 7 bases, with 13 bases between the two germline ends. From germline, CDR1 is MNHEY and CDR2 SVGAGI. This CDR3 contains 14 residues. The CDR3 loop reads CASSSRFGNSPLHF. The CDR3, as DNA: TGTGCCAGCAGCTCGAGGTTTGGAAATTCACCCCTCCACTTT.

In its sample, this clone was seen once. This chain joins TRBV6-4 and TRBJ2-7; the D gene is possibly TRBD2 (7 bases). The CDR3 covers 16 residues. Germline CDR1 is MRHNA and CDR2 is SNTAGT. Between the trimmed V and J ends, which lost 2 bases and 0 bases, there was a span of 14 bases. The CDR3 region has the DNA TGTGCCAGCAGTGACGGGGGAGGGGGGAGCTCCTACGAGCAGTACTTC. Amino acid sequence: CASSDGGGGSSYEQYF.

CDR3 in amino acids: CASRRTDSGANVLTF. The DNA of the CDR3 is TGTGCCAGCCGAAGAACGGACTCTGGGGCCAACGTCCTGACTTTC. The chain joins TRBV18 to TRBJ2-6, with D unclear. The V gene's germline CDR1 is KGHSH and CDR2 LQKENI. The CDR3 spans 15 residues. V was trimmed by 8 bases and J by 0 bases, leaving 11 bases between them.

This sequence joins TRBV15 and TRBJ2-1; 8 bases fit TRBD2. The germline CDR1 and CDR2 sequences are LNHNV and YYDKDF (reference sequence). V trimming: 7 bases; J trimming: 5 bases; junction bases outside the gene matches: 10. CDR3 length equals 15 residues. CDR3 coding DNA: TGTGCCACCACCCAGGGGCTAGCGGGCCACAATGAGCAGTTCTTC. It specifies CATTQGLAGHNEQFF.

The V and J genes are TRBV7-6 and TRBJ2-2; 9 bases map to TRBD2. V lost 3 bases, J lost 6 bases, and 2 bases stayed unmatched. Per the germline V gene, CDR1 is SGHVS and CDR2 is FNYEAQ. The length of the CDR3 is 14 residues. CDR3 DNA sequence: TGTGCCAGCAGCTTTCTAGCGGGATCCGGGGAGCTGTTTTTT. The encoded protein is CASSFLAGSGELFF.

This chain connects TRBV11-1 to TRBJ2-1; D is possibly TRBD2 (5 bases). CDR1 SGHAT and CDR2 FQDESV come from the germline V gene (reference sequence). With 3 bases removed from V and 3 bases from J, the gap between germline ends came to 15 bases. This CDR3 has 16 residues. The CDR3 DNA is TGTGCCAGCAGCTTGCTCCGGGGAGTCTACTACAATGAGCAGTTCTTC. This codes for CASSLLRGVYYNEQFF.

This chain links TRBV19 with TRBJ1-5; 11 bases fit TRBD1. CDR3 length equals 15 residues. V was clipped by 6 bases and J by 9 bases; unmatched bases: 10. The germline CDR1 and CDR2 sequences are LNHDA and SQIVND (reference sequence). The CDR3: CASSEIGTGGWPQHF. In DNA, the CDR3 is TGTGCCAGTAGCGAAATCGGGACAGGGGGATGGCCCCAGCATTTT.

The genes are TRBV4-3 and TRBJ2-3, with TRBD1 matching over 9 bases. Germline V gene data show CDR1 as LGHNA and CDR2 as YSLEER. CDR3 length: 15 amino acids. V was clipped by 1 base and J by 4 bases; unmatched bases: 3. CDR3 in amino acids: CASSQAGQGPDTQYF. In nucleotides, the CDR3 is TGCGCCAGCAGCCAAGCGGGACAGGGCCCAGATACGCAGTATTTT.

This clone was observed a handful of times. This chain links TRBV4-1 with TRBJ1-4; D ambiguous. This CDR3 spans 16 amino acids. The germline V gene has CDR1 MGHRA and CDR2 YSYEKL. The ends were cut back, 1 base at V and 5 bases at J, with 14 bases in the middle. In DNA form, the CDR3 reads TGCGCCAGCAGCCAAGTCTTTCCGGTTCCAAATGAAAAACTGTTTTTT. Its translation: CASSQVFPVPNEKLFF.

In its sample, this clone was seen once. The chain has TRBV5-1 and TRBJ2-3; D remains unclear. The CDR3 extends over 12 amino acids. Germline lookup yields CDR1 SGHRS and CDR2 YFSETQ. The V end lost 2 bases, the J end lost 2 bases, and 3 bases lay between the germline ends. CDR3 residues: CASSFSTDTQYF. The CDR3 bases are TGCGCCAGCAGCTTTTCCACAGATACGCAGTATTTT.

The chain joins TRBV5-6 to TRBJ1-2; D is uncertain. The CDR3 runs to 13 residues. Looked up from germline, CDR1 is SGHDT and CDR2 is YYEEEE. V was clipped by 5 bases and J by 4 bases, with 12 bases between them. As DNA, the CDR3 is TGTGCCAGCAGGCTTGTAAAGGGCTATGGCTACACCTTC. This encodes CASRLVKGYGYTF.

The chain links TRBV5-1 to TRBJ2-1; maybe TRBD1 (5 bases). The length of the CDR3 is 15 residues. V was shortened by 0 bases and J by 8 bases, with 15 bases between the two germline ends. Germline V gene data show CDR1 as SGHRS and CDR2 as YFSETQ. The CDR3 loop is CASSLARQGTDEQFF. The CDR3 coding sequence is TGCGCCAGCAGCTTGGCCCGGCAGGGTACTGATGAGCAGTTCTTC.

This sequence joins TRBV3-1 (or the pseudogene TRBV3-2) and TRBJ1-2; D unclear. Germline V gives CDR1 LGHDT, CDR2 YNNKEL (reference sequence). This CDR3 is 15 amino acids long. The V gene lost 5 bases and the J gene lost 7 bases, with 20 bases spanning the gap. In nucleotides, the CDR3 is TGTGCCAGCAGCTGCGAGGTGGCGGGGTCCGCTGGCTACACCTTC. Protein product: CASSCEVAGSAGYTF.

J is TRBJ2-1 and V is TRBV28, with 12 bases aligning to TRBD1. Germline CDR1 is MDHEN and CDR2 is SYDVKM. With V trimmed by 8 bases and J by 4 bases, 9 bases remained unmatched. This CDR3 is 16 amino acids long. CDR3: CASGTGGAQIYNEQFF. The CDR3, as DNA: TGTGCCAGCGGGACAGGGGGCGCTCAAATTTACAATGAGCAGTTCTTC.